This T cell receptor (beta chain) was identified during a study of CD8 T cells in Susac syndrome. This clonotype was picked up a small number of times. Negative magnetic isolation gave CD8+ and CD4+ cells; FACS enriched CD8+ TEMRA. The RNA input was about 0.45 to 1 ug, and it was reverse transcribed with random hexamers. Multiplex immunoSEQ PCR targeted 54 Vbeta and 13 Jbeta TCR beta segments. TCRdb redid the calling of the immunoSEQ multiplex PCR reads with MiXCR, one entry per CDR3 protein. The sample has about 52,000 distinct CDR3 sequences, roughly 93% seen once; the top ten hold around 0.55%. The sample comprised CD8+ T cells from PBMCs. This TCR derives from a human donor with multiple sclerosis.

The CDR3, as DNA: TGTGCCAGCAGCTCGGCGCCCAATCAGCCCCAGCATTTT. Translation: CASSSAPNQPQHF. This sequence joins TRBV5-6 and TRBJ1-5; D not resolved. In germline, CDR1 is SGHDT, CDR2 YYEEEE. V was cut by 3 bases and J by 3 bases, with 7 bases left in between. The CDR3 runs to 13 residues.